The 29 T cell receptor beta chains below all came from one sample that was sequenced in a study of blood T cells in healthy people across ages. A sample-barcoded 5' primer and a J-beta primer mix were used in a second PCR of roughly 7 to 11 cycles. Each CDR3 protein is one row after TCRdb ran MiXCR on the 5' RACE reads. The sample has some 1.6 million distinct CDR3 sequences, approximately 32% seen once. Input material: blood. All receptors derive from a woman under 40 in good health.

The genes are TRBV6-2 or TRBV6-3 and TRBJ1-1; possible D gene TRBD1, 6 bases. V shed 7 bases and J shed 8 bases, with 11 bases lying between them. The CDR3 contains 11 residues. Germline V gene data show CDR1 as MNHEY and CDR2 as SVGEGT. CDR3 protein: CASTEGTEAFF. DNA for the CDR3: TGTGCCAGCACCGAAGGGACAGAAGCTTTCTTT.

About this clonotype itself: One end of the junction varies from germline; a read error may be responsible. The rearrangement links TRBV11-2 to TRBJ1-2; D call uncertain. The germline V gene has CDR1 SGHAT and CDR2 FQNNGV. The CDR3 is made up of 14 amino acids. The CDR3 nucleotides read TGTGCCAGCAGCTTGGCCGCTTCTAACTATGGCAACACCTTC. Translation gives CASSLAASNYGNTF.

This chain links TRBV3-1 with TRBJ2-1, with TRBD2 matching 12 bases. Germline values: CDR1 LGHDT, CDR2 YNNKEL (reference sequence). The CDR3 consists of 16 residues. The V segment lost 4 bases and the J segment 6 bases; nucleotides outside the gene matches: 7. CDR3 residues: CASSLETSGRRNEQFF. The CDR3 coding sequence is TGTGCCAGCAGCCTCGAGACTAGCGGGAGACGCAATGAGCAGTTCTTC.

CDR3 region: CAISVGTGDPEDYGYTF. CDR3 DNA sequence: TGTGCCATCAGTGTAGGGACAGGGGATCCGGAGGACTATGGCTACACCTTC. The chain links TRBV10-3 to TRBJ1-2, with 10 bases lining up with TRBD1. This CDR3 has 17 residues. The ends lost 4 bases at V and 3 bases at J; junction bases unmatched: 11. Germline V gene data show CDR1 as ENHRY and CDR2 as SYGVKD.

The genes are TRBV21-1 and TRBJ1-1; TRBD1 is the table's D call and was not checked against the DNA. TRBV21-1 is marked as a pseudogene. The CDR3 length is 15 residues. The CDR3, as DNA: TGTGCCAGCAGCATCACAGGTTCCCATACGACTGAAGCTTTCTTT. Amino acid sequence: CASSITGSHTTEAFF.

The chain carries TRBV12-3 or TRBV12-4 and TRBJ2-3; D may be TRBD1 (5 bases). V gave up 6 bases and J gave up 3 bases, with 13 bases separating them. The CDR3 consists of 14 residues. The CDR3 region is CASSDSQPTDTQYF. CDR3 in DNA: TGTGCCAGCAGCGACAGCCAACCGACAGATACGCAGTATTTT.

The V call is TRBV5-5, the J call TRBJ1-2; D unclear. V lost 4 bases and J lost 3, with 16 bases in between. Germline V gene sequence: CDR1 SGHKS, CDR2 YYEKEE (reference sequence). The CDR3 length is 15 residues. Here the CDR3 DNA reads TGTGCCAGCAGCCAAGGAAATGTGGAGGACTATGGCTACACCTTC. It codes for CASSQGNVEDYGYTF.

This chain joins TRBV7-9 and TRBJ1-2, with D perhaps matching TRBD1 (5 bases). Trimming cost V 5 bases and J 6 bases, with 19 bases left between them. Germline CDR1 reads SEHNR; CDR2 reads FQNEAQ (reference sequence). This CDR3 spans 15 amino acids. The CDR3 protein is CASSALDIRRHGYTF. CDR3 in DNA: TGTGCCAGCAGCGCCTTGGACATCCGAAGACATGGCTACACCTTC.

The chain couples TRBV6-5 to TRBJ1-4, with D uncertain. There are 15 residues in the CDR3. Trimming shortened V by 6 bases and J by 1 base, and 12 bases separated the two germline ends. CDR1 and CDR2 from the germline V gene are MNHEY and SVGAGI. In DNA, the CDR3 is TGTGCCAGCAGGATGGGCACCGTAACTAATGAAAAACTGTTTTTT. Translation gives CASRMGTVTNEKLFF.

The chain uses TRBV30 and TRBJ2-3, with TRBD1 identical over 8 bases. With 3 bases clipped from V and 1 base from J, the junction kept 3 bases outside the gene matches. Germline loops: CDR1 GTSNPN, CDR2 SVGIG (reference sequence). CDR3 length: 14 residues. CDR3 sequence reads: CAWSRGRGTDTQYF. CDR3 DNA: TGTGCCTGGAGCAGGGGGCGCGGCACAGATACGCAGTATTTT. The full variable domain, completed using reference TRBV30 and TRBJ2-3, is SQTIHQWPATLVQPVGSPLSLECTVEGTSNPNLYWYRQAAGRGLQLLFYSVGIGQISSEVPQNLSASRPQDRQFILSSKKLLLSDSGFYLCAWSRGRGTDTQYFGPGTRLTVL.

This clonotype was counted a few times. J is TRBJ2-1 and V is TRBV24-1; D is perhaps TRBD2 (6 bases). V gave up 4 bases and J gave up 2 bases, with 11 bases separating them. The CDR3 length is 15 residues. CDR1 is KGHDR, CDR2 SFDVKD, per germline. The CDR3 region is CATSESGRTYNEQFF. DNA for the CDR3: TGTGCCACCAGTGAATCAGGGAGGACCTACAATGAGCAGTTCTTC.

CDR3 loop: CASRREGAGEQYF. As DNA, the CDR3 is TGTGCCAGCAGGAGAGAGGGGGCGGGCGAGCAGTACTTC. The gene calls are TRBV2 and TRBJ2-7, with 7 bases that match TRBD1. Germline lookup yields CDR1 SNHLY and CDR2 FYNNEI. Trimming took 6 bases from V and 6 from J; bases not matched to a gene: 8. The CDR3 runs to 13 residues.

This clonotype was seen more than once but under ten times. The V call is TRBV7-2, the J call TRBJ2-5; TRBD2 agrees at 10 bases. V shed 2 bases and J 5 bases; nucleotides not matched to a gene: 14. Germline CDR1 SGHTA, CDR2 FQGNSA. The CDR3 extends over 18 amino acids. The DNA of the CDR3 is TGTGCCAGCAGCTTAAGTGGGCTAGCGGGAGCCCGGCGGGAGACCCAGTACTTC. This codes for CASSLSGLAGARRETQYF.

This clonotype has only a few counts. The chain is built from TRBV6-1 and TRBJ2-3; TRBD2 matches 7 bases. Germline values: CDR1 MNHNS, CDR2 SASEGT. V lost 2 bases to trimming and J lost 2 bases; unmatched junction nucleotides: 7. The CDR3 runs to 16 residues. CDR3 bases: TGTGCCAGCAGTGAATGGGCTAGCGGTTACACAGATACGCAGTATTTT. It specifies CASSEWASGYTDTQYF.

This clonotype has more than one count but fewer than ten. V usage is TRBV11-2 and J usage is TRBJ2-5; D gene unclear. The germline V and J ends were trimmed by 0 bases and 5 bases, with 10 bases remaining between them. The CDR3 runs to 14 residues. Germline CDR1 reads SGHAT; CDR2 reads FQNNGV. The CDR3 reads CASSLEARKETQYF. The CDR3, as DNA: TGTGCCAGCAGCTTAGAAGCCCGGAAGGAGACCCAGTACTTC.

The V call is TRBV6-1, the J call TRBJ2-3; the D gene is possibly TRBD2 (6 bases). Trimming left V 7 bases short and J 4 bases short, with 12 bases between. This CDR3 has 13 residues. Germline-derived CDR1 and CDR2 are MNHNS and SASEGT. The CDR3 coding sequence is TGTGCCAGCACAATAAGCGGGTCAGATACGCAGTATTTT. Translating gives CASTISGSDTQYF.

The chain employs TRBV3-1 and TRBJ2-1, with no clear D. The CDR3 is 17 amino acids. From germline, CDR1 is LGHDT and CDR2 YNNKEL (reference sequence). V shed 1 base and J shed 0 bases, with 13 bases lying between them. CDR3 bases: TGTGCCAGCAGCCAAGTTGGAGCGTTCAGCTCCTACAATGAGCAGTTCTTC. This gives the protein CASSQVGAFSSYNEQFF.

The J gene is TRBJ2-1, the V gene TRBV12-3 or TRBV12-4; 8 nucleotides match TRBD2. Unmatched junction bases numbered 7, after V lost 10 bases and J lost 2 bases. The CDR3 is 14 residues long. The CDR3 nucleotides read TGTGCCATCTTGTTAGCGGGAACCTACAATGAGCAGTTCTTC. Its protein is CAILLAGTYNEQFF.

This clonotype was seen many times. Given a much more abundant clone one base away, this may be a read error. V usage is TRBV4-1 and J usage is TRBJ2-3, with TRBD1 matching 9 bases. This CDR3 contains 17 residues. J gave up 6 bases and V 1 base, and 11 bases lay outside the gene matches. Germline V CDR1 and CDR2: MGHRA, YSYEKL. CDR3 DNA: TGCGCCAGCAGCCAAGGTGGAGGACAGGGGAGATGTGATACGCAGTATTTT. This codes for CASSQGGGQGRCDTQYF.

Here the CDR3 reads CASSQDGMAAYGYTF. The CDR3 nucleotides read TGTGCCAGCAGCCAAGACGGGATGGCGGCCTATGGCTACACCTTC. This chain uses TRBV3-1 with TRBJ1-2; unclear D gene. Germline V CDR1 and CDR2: LGHDT, YNNKEL (reference sequence). The CDR3 covers 15 residues. With 0 bases removed from V and 4 bases from J, the gap between germline ends came to 12 bases. Full variable domain (missing parts from reference TRBV3-1 and TRBJ1-2): DTAVSQTPKYLVTQMGNDKSIKCEQNLGHDTMYWYKQDSKKFLKIMFSYNNKELIINETVPNRFSPKSPDKAHLNLHINSLELGDSAVYFCASSQDGMAAYGYTFGSGTRLTVV.

The chain is built from TRBV7-2 and TRBJ1-1, with 7 bases fitting TRBD1. CDR1 is SGHTA, CDR2 FQGNSA, per germline. Trimming took 3 bases from V and 4 from J; bases not matched to a gene: 5. This CDR3 is 14 amino acids long. The CDR3 sequence: CASSFPTGSTEAFF. The CDR3, as DNA: TGTGCCAGCAGCTTTCCGACAGGGTCCACTGAAGCTTTCTTT.

At least ten counts were recorded for this clonotype. This chain connects TRBV7-6 to TRBJ2-7; 10 nucleotides match TRBD1. The V gene's germline CDR1 is SGHVS and CDR2 FNYEAQ. The junction had 6 bases not matched to a gene; V was cut back by 5 bases and J by 2 bases. The CDR3 totals 15 residues. For the CDR3, the DNA is TGTGCCAGCAGCCCCGGGACAGGGGTAACCTACGAGCAGTACTTC. Translated: CASSPGTGVTYEQYF.

The V gene is TRBV9, the J gene TRBJ2-1; 8 bases align to TRBD1. The CDR3 loop spans 16 amino acids. After removal of 1 base from V and 9 bases from J, the junction contained 12 bases not matched to a gene. Germline CDR1 SGDLS, CDR2 YYNGEE. Here the CDR3 reads CASSVIGTGGSREQFF. DNA of the CDR3: TGTGCCAGCAGCGTAATCGGGACAGGAGGATCGCGTGAGCAGTTCTTC.

The rearrangement joins TRBV4-1 to TRBJ1-2; D not resolved. CDR1 is MGHRA, CDR2 YSYEKL, per germline. V was clipped by 2 bases and J by 3 bases, with 22 bases between them. The CDR3 length is 18 residues. CDR3 amino acids: CASSQPTLLSLGHYGYTF. CDR3 in DNA: TGCGCCAGCAGCCAACCTACCTTACTCTCTCTTGGACACTATGGCTACACCTTC.

In this sample, this clonotype turned up many times. The V call is TRBV7-2, the J call TRBJ2-5; D may be TRBD2 (6 bases). V lost 1 base, J lost 0 bases, and 9 bases lay in between. The CDR3 has 15 amino acids. Germline V gene data show CDR1 as SGHTA and CDR2 as FQGNSA. Here the CDR3 DNA reads TGTGCCAGCAGCTTAGAGGACTACGACCAAGAGACCCAGTACTTC. Translated, it gives CASSLEDYDQETQYF. The full variable domain, with the rest looked up from reference TRBV7-2 and TRBJ2-5, is GAGVSQSPSNKVTEKGKDVELRCDPISGHTALYWYRQSLGQGLEFLIYFQGNSAPDKSGLPSDRFSAERTGGSVSTLTIQRTQQEDSAVYLCASSLEDYDQETQYFGPGTRLLVL.

In its sample, this clonotype was seen a few times. The J gene is TRBJ1-2, the V gene TRBV5-1; no clear D. The CDR3 runs to 14 residues. V was cut by 4 bases and J by 2 bases, with 12 bases left in between. Per the germline V gene, CDR1 is SGHRS and CDR2 is YFSETQ. CDR3 nucleotides: TGCGCCAGCAGCCGGCCAAGCCAGAACTATGGCTACACCTTC. Its translation is CASSRPSQNYGYTF.

V and J are TRBV10-3 and TRBJ2-2; D gene unclear. Germline assignment: CDR1 ENHRY and CDR2 SYGVKD. The CDR3 consists of 17 residues. V dropped 0 bases and J dropped 5 bases, with 16 bases sitting between them. CDR3 region: CAISESATPDLTGELFF. The CDR3 DNA reads TGTGCCATCAGTGAGTCCGCGACCCCGGACCTGACCGGGGAGCTGTTTTTT.

V usage is TRBV3-1 and J usage is TRBJ2-5, with a possible D match to TRBD2 (5 bases). V lost 0 bases and J 4 bases, leaving 12 bases between the germline ends. This CDR3 has 15 amino acids. Germline V gene sequence: CDR1 LGHDT, CDR2 YNNKEL (reference sequence). The CDR3, as DNA: TGTGCCAGCAGCCAAGATGGGAGCAGTCGAGAGACCCAGTACTTC. The encoded protein is CASSQDGSSRETQYF.

This chain connects TRBV9 to TRBJ2-3; 8 bases are a match to TRBD2. Germline-derived CDR1 and CDR2 are SGDLS and YYNGEE. V was clipped by 3 bases and J by 2 bases; unmatched bases: 5. This CDR3 region has 15 residues. The CDR3 sequence is CASSAGAGDTDTQYF. In DNA form, the CDR3 reads TGTGCCAGCAGCGCGGGAGCGGGGGACACAGATACGCAGTATTTT.